The 3 T cell receptor beta chains given below trace back to one sample, sequenced in a study of T cells after yellow fever vaccination. TCRdb independently ran MiXCR on the 5' RACE reads; one entry per CDR3 protein. The sample carries 25,000 to 35,000 distinct CDR3 sequences, 6.3% recorded once. The input for sequencing was PBMCs, either bulk or a sorted T-cell subset (CD4+, CD8+, memory, or dextramer-sorted; not recorded which), taken on the day of the yellow fever booster vaccination. Every receptor here comes from a man aged 25 to 40 who received the YFV17D yellow fever vaccine.

The gene calls are TRBV20-1 and TRBJ2-7, with D perhaps TRBD2 (6 bases). Germline V CDR1 and CDR2: DFQATT, SNEGSKA (reference sequence). V lost 5 bases and J lost 0, with 14 bases in between. This CDR3 comprises 14 residues. CDR3 in DNA: TGCAGTGCTTCCCCCCGGGGACTCTCCTACGAGCAGTACTTC. Its protein product is CSASPRGLSYEQYF.

The chain joins TRBV5-1 to TRBJ2-5; 9 bases match TRBD1. Germline CDR1 is SGHRS and CDR2 is YFSETQ. The length of the CDR3 is 13 residues. Trimming removed 6 bases from V and 4 bases from J; junction bases left unmatched: 4. The CDR3 DNA reads TGCGCCAGCAACGAGGGACAGGGAGAGACCCAGTACTTC. Protein sequence: CASNEGQGETQYF.

This clonotype occurred many times. The CDR3 DNA reads as TGTGCCACCAGTGAGGCGGGGAATTCACCCCTCCACTTT. Protein product: CATSEAGNSPLHF. The chain combines TRBV24-1 with TRBJ1-6; D ambiguous. The germline V and J ends were trimmed by 4 bases and 7 bases, with 7 bases remaining between them. This CDR3 has 13 amino acids. Germline values: CDR1 KGHDR, CDR2 SFDVKD.